These 3 T cell receptor beta chains were sequenced from one sample in a study of T cells in Graves' hyperthyroidism and ophthalmopathy. Amplification yielded TCR beta CDR3 regions, with RNA transcripts as the source. A first-round RT-PCR of the TCR CDR3 used the HTBI primer set. TCRdb fed the multiplex PCR reads into MiXCR, producing one record per CDR3 protein. There are around 440,000 distinct CDR3 sequences in the sample; about 15% occur only once, and almost 8% lies in the top ten. Sequencing was carried out using blood. All receptors derive from a woman between 18 and 29 years old with Graves' hyperthyroidism.

This clonotype came up many times. This sequence joins TRBV7-9 and TRBJ2-3, with TRBD2 identical over 7 bases. The V gene's germline CDR1 is SEHNR and CDR2 FQNEAQ (reference sequence). V lost 3 bases, J lost 1 base, and 10 bases stayed unmatched. The CDR3 extends over 17 amino acids. The CDR3 loop reads CASSLALAGVRTDTQYF. The DNA for the CDR3 is TGTGCCAGCAGCTTGGCTCTCGCGGGGGTTCGCACAGATACGCAGTATTTT.

The CDR3 nucleotides read TGCAGTGCTAGCGGTTCTCAAGAGACCCAGTACTTC. This encodes CSASGSQETQYF. The rearrangement links TRBV20-1 to TRBJ2-5; D gene ambiguous. The germline V and J ends were trimmed by 3 bases and 2 bases, with 7 bases remaining between them. The CDR3 has 12 residues. CDR1 and CDR2 (germline): DFQATT, SNEGSKA (reference sequence).

This clonotype came up many times. The V gene is TRBV25-1, the J gene TRBJ2-3, with no clear D. CDR1 and CDR2 from the germline V gene are MGHDK and SYGVNS. V dropped 3 bases and J dropped 0 bases, with 4 bases sitting between them. The CDR3 runs to 13 residues. The CDR3 nucleotides read TGTGCCAGCAGTGACTTCAGCACAGATACGCAGTATTTT. It codes for CASSDFSTDTQYF. The entire variable domain, with the rest obtained from reference TRBV25-1 and TRBJ2-3, is as follows: EADIYQTPRYLVIGTGKKITLECSQTMGHDKMYWYQQDPGMELHLIHYSYGVNSTEKGDLSSESTVSRIRTEHFPLTLESARPSHTSQYLCASSDFSTDTQYFGPGTRLTVL.